This T cell receptor (beta chain) derives from a study of blood T cell repertoires in COVID-19. About the study: Samples representing acute and convalescent COVID-19 were sourced from the United States, Italy and Spain. T cells, B-cell-depleted T cells, or PBMCs provided the cDNA or gDNA that served as material.

About this clone: One end of the junction varies from germline; a read error may be responsible.

The CDR3 is made up of 14 amino acids. Looked up from germline, CDR1 is MNHGY and CDR2 is SVAAGI. As originally analysed: Amplification of reference gene primers provided the estimated nucleated cell counts. Generated by immunoSEQ multiplex PCR, the TCRdb table keeps only in-frame clones and is missing some. That table furnishes V, J and clone size, whereas the DNA furnished D and trimming. In the table there are 200,000 to 300,000 clones, 70% to 90% of which are singletons. This rearrangement joins TRBV6-9 to TRBJ1-1; D ambiguous. Sequenced: peripheral blood. This TCR came from a young man with active or convalescent COVID-19. This chain's CDR3 is CASRYFSMNTEAFF. CDR3 nucleotide sequence: TGTGCCAGCAGGTATTTTTCCATGAACACTGAAGCTTTCTTT.